The 18 T cell receptor beta chains below were found in one sample sequenced in a study of vaccination and CD4 T cells after COVID-19. Treatment described: approximately nine-day PBMC culture with coronavirus spike peptide pools or control peptides (ViraFEST assay). At the Johns Hopkins FTIC core, DNA taken from cultured CD4+ T cells was sequenced by way of the Oncomine TCR Beta short-read assay. From the PCR reads, TCRdb called clonotypes with MiXCR, one entry per CDR3 protein. This sample yields some 16,000 distinct CDR3 sequences, of which 52% are seen a single time; more than 3.5% belongs to the top ten. No antigens are known for them. Material: CD4+ T cells from blood, cultured in vitro, obtained before SARS-CoV-2 vaccination. The receptor source for this set is a human donor who had recovered from COVID-19.

The chain has TRBV6-2 or TRBV6-3 and TRBJ1-5; D perhaps matches TRBD1 (6 bases). CDR3 length equals 14 residues. Germline V lookup: CDR1 MNHEY, CDR2 SVGEGT. V was clipped by 7 bases and J by 9 bases, with 19 bases between them. The CDR3 reads CASNHPGEVRPQHF. CDR3 nucleotides: TGTGCCAGCAACCATCCAGGGGAGGTTCGGCCCCAGCATTTT.

This chain links TRBV7-2 with TRBJ2-1; the match to TRBD2 covers 7 bases. The V gene's germline CDR1 is SGHTA and CDR2 FQGNSA. CDR3 size: 15 residues. Trimming cost V 8 bases and J 5 bases; bases outside gene matches: 12. The CDR3 protein is CASARPLAVNNEQFF. For the CDR3, the DNA is TGTGCCAGCGCCAGACCGCTAGCGGTAAACAATGAGCAGTTCTTC.

This clonotype occurred once. V gene TRBV29-1 combines with J gene TRBJ1-2; 8 nucleotides align to TRBD1. V was pared by 7 bases and J by 4 bases, with 5 bases of the junction left unmatched. Germline assignment: CDR1 SQVTM and CDR2 ANQGSEA. CDR3 size: 12 residues. CDR3 DNA: TGCAGCGCTGGGACAGGTGGCTATGGCTACACCTTC. Residues: CSAGTGGYGYTF. The whole variable domain, remainder taken from reference TRBV29-1 and TRBJ1-2, is SAVISQKPSRDICQRGTSLTIQCQVDSQVTMMFWYRQQPGQSLTLIATANQGSEATYESGFVIDKFPISRPNLTFSTLTVSNMSPEDSSIYLCSAGTGGYGYTFGSGTRLTVV.

This chain joins TRBV6-1 and TRBJ1-2; maybe TRBD1 (6 bases). Germline loops: CDR1 MNHNS, CDR2 SASEGT. With 5 bases removed from V and 7 bases from J, the gap between germline ends came to 23 bases. The CDR3 consists of 16 residues. CDR3 coding DNA: TGTGCCAGCAGTCCCAACAGTGGGGGGCGTTTGATTGGCTACACCTTC. It encodes CASSPNSGGRLIGYTF.

The chain recombines TRBV20-1 with TRBJ2-1, with TRBD2 identical over 7 bases. Germline CDR1 reads DFQATT; CDR2 reads SNEGSKA (reference sequence). This CDR3 region has 16 residues. V trimming: 6 bases; J trimming: 0 bases; junction bases outside the gene matches: 11. The CDR3 is CSASFPSGGSYNEQFF. The CDR3 bases are TGCAGTGCATCTTTCCCCTCGGGGGGCTCCTACAATGAGCAGTTCTTC.

With regard to this clonotype: The junction departs from germline at one end; a sequencing error may be responsible. In DNA, the CDR3 is TGTGCCACTCGGGGGGGGATCAATCTGCCCCAGCATTTT. As protein: CATRGGINLPQHF. The J gene is TRBJ1-5, the V gene TRBV19, with D maybe TRBD1 (5 bases). The CDR3 is made up of 13 amino acids. The germline gives CDR1 LNHDA, CDR2 SQIVND (reference sequence).

The V call is TRBV20-1, the J call TRBJ2-1; 7 nucleotides line up with TRBD2. This CDR3 is built from 16 residues. V lost 0 bases, J lost 2 bases, and 7 bases stayed unmatched. Germline-derived CDR1 and CDR2 are DFQATT and SNEGSKA (reference sequence). The CDR3, as DNA: TGCAGTGCTAGAGATATGATGGCGGGAGCCTACAATGAGCAGTTCTTC. Translated, it gives CSARDMMAGAYNEQFF.

V and J are TRBV27 and TRBJ2-2; possible D gene TRBD1, 6 bases. The CDR3 runs 16 residues. V dropped 5 bases and J dropped 0 bases, with 13 bases sitting between them. The germline V gene encodes CDR1 MNHEY and CDR2 SMNVEV (reference sequence). DNA for the CDR3: TGTGCCAGCAGTCCGTCCTACAGGGCGAACACCGGGGAGCTGTTTTTT. This codes for CASSPSYRANTGELFF.

The rearrangement uses TRBV20-1 and TRBJ1-5, with TRBD1 identical over 7 bases. CDR1 is DFQATT and CDR2 is SNEGSKA in the germline V gene (reference sequence). The CDR3 has 15 residues. Trimming took 0 bases from V and 4 from J; bases not matched to a gene: 6. In DNA form, the CDR3 reads TGCAGTGCTAGAGATGGCCGGGACAGAAATCAGCCCCAGCATTTT. Translation gives CSARDGRDRNQPQHF.

This chain connects TRBV30 to TRBJ1-2; 8 bases are a match to TRBD1. Germline V gene lookup returns CDR1 GTSNPN and CDR2 SVGIG (reference sequence). The CDR3 loop spans 11 amino acids. After removal of 5 bases from V and 4 bases from J, the junction contained 0 bases not matched to a gene. CDR3 sequence (DNA): TGTGCCTGGGACAGGGGCTATGGCTACACCTTC. Its protein is CAWDRGYGYTF. The entire variable domain, with the rest obtained from reference TRBV30 and TRBJ1-2, is as follows: SQTIHQWPATLVQPVGSPLSLECTVEGTSNPNLYWYRQAAGRGLQLLFYSVGIGQISSEVPQNLSASRPQDRQFILSSKKLLLSDSGFYLCAWDRGYGYTFGSGTRLTVV.

The chain has TRBV27 and TRBJ1-5; TRBD1 matches at 7 bases. V lost 6 bases to trimming and J lost 7 bases; unmatched junction nucleotides: 9. The CDR3 runs 14 residues. The germline CDR1 and CDR2 sequences are MNHEY and SMNVEV (reference sequence). CDR3 loop: CASSQTGREQPQHF. DNA of the CDR3: TGTGCCAGCAGCCAGACAGGGCGGGAGCAGCCCCAGCATTTT.

The CDR3 is CSARDQRGEGYTF. The CDR3 DNA sequence: TGCAGTGCTAGAGATCAAAGGGGGGAAGGCTACACCTTC. The V gene is TRBV20-1, the J gene TRBJ1-2; possibly TRBD1 for D (6 bases). CDR3 length: 13 amino acids. The V gene lost 0 bases and the J gene lost 8 bases, with 13 bases spanning the gap. Germline V CDR1 and CDR2: DFQATT, SNEGSKA (reference sequence).

V is TRBV28 and J is TRBJ1-2; 8 bases agree with TRBD1. Germline-derived CDR1 and CDR2 are MDHEN and SYDVKM. With 4 bases clipped from V and 0 bases from J, the junction kept 4 bases outside the gene matches. There are 15 residues in the CDR3. In nucleotides, the CDR3 is TGTGCCAGCAGTTCGACAGGGGCACCTAACTATGGCTACACCTTC. Its translation: CASSSTGAPNYGYTF.

The chain carries TRBV10-1 and TRBJ1-1; possible D gene TRBD1, 5 bases. This CDR3 comprises 14 residues. V was clipped by 6 bases and J by 2 bases, with 13 bases between them. CDR1 WNHNN and CDR2 SYGVQD come from the germline V gene (reference sequence). The CDR3 region has the DNA TGCGCCAGCAGGCGGGACGGAACCAACACTGAAGCTTTCTTT. Amino acids: CASRRDGTNTEAFF.

The V call is TRBV6-1, the J call TRBJ1-1; D not resolved. The CDR3 length is 14 residues. V was clipped by 6 bases and J by 1 base, with 12 bases between them. CDR1 and CDR2 from the germline V gene are MNHNS and SASEGT. CDR3 region: CASRAVFPNTEAFF. For the CDR3, the DNA is TGTGCCAGCAGGGCAGTATTCCCGAACACTGAAGCTTTCTTT.

This chain connects TRBV19 to TRBJ1-5; a possible D gene is TRBD1 (5 bases). Germline CDR1 LNHDA, CDR2 SQIVND (reference sequence). The V end was cut by 3 bases, the J end by 3 bases, with 15 bases between. This CDR3 is 16 amino acids long. The CDR3 here is CASSINPGRDNQPQHF. In DNA form, the CDR3 reads TGTGCCAGTAGTATCAATCCGGGACGGGACAATCAGCCCCAGCATTTT.

The J gene is TRBJ2-2, the V gene TRBV7-3; 11 nucleotides align to TRBD2. Germline lookup yields CDR1 SGHTA and CDR2 FQGTGA. The length of the CDR3 is 16 residues. The J segment lost 4 bases and the V segment lost 3 bases, leaving 4 bases of the junction unmatched. The CDR3 sequence: CASSLGLAGGTGELFF. The CDR3 coding sequence is TGTGCCAGCAGCTTGGGGCTAGCGGGGGGCACCGGGGAGCTGTTTTTT.

This sequence joins TRBV25-1 and TRBJ2-4, with TRBD2 as a possible D gene (6 bases). Germline V lookup: CDR1 MGHDK, CDR2 SYGVNS. The CDR3 is made up of 17 amino acids. The V gene lost 2 bases and the J gene lost 1 base, with 15 bases spanning the gap. The CDR3: CASSELGGGGAKNIQYF. CDR3 bases: TGTGCCAGCAGTGAACTCGGGGGAGGCGGCGCCAAAAACATTCAGTACTTC.